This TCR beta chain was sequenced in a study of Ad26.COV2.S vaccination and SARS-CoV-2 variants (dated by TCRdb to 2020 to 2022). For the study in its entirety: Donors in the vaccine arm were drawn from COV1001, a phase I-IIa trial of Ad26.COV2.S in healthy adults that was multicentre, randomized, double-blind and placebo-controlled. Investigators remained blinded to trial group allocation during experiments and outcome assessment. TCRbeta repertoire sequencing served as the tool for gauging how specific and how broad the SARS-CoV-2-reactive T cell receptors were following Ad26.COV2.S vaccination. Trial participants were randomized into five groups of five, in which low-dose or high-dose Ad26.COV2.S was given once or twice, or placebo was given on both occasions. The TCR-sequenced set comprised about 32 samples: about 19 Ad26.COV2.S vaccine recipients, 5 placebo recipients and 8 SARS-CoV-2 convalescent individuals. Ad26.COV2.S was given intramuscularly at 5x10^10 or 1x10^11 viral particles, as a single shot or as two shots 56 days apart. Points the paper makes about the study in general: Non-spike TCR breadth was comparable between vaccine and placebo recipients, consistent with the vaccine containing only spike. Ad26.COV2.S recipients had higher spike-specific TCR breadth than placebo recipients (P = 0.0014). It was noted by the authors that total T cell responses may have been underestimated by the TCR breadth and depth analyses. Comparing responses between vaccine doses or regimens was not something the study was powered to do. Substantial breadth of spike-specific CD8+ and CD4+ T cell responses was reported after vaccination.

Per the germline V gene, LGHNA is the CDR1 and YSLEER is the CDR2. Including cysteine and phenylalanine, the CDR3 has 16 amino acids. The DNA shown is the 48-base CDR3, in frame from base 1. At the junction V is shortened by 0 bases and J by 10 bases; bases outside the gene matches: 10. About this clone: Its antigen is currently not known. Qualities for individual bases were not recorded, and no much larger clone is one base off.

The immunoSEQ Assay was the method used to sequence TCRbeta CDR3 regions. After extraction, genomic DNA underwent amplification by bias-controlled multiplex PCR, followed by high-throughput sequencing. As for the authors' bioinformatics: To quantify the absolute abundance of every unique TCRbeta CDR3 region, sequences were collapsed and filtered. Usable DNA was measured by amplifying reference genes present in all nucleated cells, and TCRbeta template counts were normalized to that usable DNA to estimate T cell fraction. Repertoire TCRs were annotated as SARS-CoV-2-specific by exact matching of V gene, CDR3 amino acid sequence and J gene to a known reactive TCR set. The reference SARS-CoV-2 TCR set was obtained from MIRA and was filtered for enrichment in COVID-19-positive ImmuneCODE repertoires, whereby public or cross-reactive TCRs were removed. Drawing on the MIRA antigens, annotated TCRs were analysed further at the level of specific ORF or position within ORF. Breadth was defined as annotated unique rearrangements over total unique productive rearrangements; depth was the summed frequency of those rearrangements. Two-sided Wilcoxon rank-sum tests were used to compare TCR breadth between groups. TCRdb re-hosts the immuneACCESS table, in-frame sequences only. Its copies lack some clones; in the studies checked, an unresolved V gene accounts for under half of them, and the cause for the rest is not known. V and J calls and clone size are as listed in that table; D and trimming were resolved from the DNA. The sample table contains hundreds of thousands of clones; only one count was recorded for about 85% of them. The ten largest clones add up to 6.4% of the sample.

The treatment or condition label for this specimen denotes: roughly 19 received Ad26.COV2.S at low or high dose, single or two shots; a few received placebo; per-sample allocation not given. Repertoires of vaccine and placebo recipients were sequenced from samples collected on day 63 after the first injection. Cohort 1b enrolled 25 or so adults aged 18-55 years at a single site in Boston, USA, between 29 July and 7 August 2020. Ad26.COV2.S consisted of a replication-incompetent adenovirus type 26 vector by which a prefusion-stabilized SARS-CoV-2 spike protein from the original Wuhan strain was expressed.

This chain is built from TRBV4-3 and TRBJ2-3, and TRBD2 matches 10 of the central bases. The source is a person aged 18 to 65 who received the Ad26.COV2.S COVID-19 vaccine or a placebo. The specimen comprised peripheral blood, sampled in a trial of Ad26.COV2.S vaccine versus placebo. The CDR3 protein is CASSQDWLAGEEAQYF. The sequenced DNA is TGCGCCAGCAGCCAAGATTGGCTAGCGGGAGAGGAGGCGCAGTATTTT.